Presented here are 22 T cell receptor beta chains from one specimen sequenced in a study of T-cell memory formation after mild COVID-19. TCRdb passed the 5' RACE reads through MiXCR, listing each CDR3 protein once. Of 200,000 to 250,000 distinct CDR3 sequences listed, over 15% are singletons. The sample consisted of PBMCs or a T cell subset sorted from them (not recorded which). Source of these receptors: an adult woman who had mild COVID-19 (a few samples of this study predate the infection). Cell type and time point are not known.

The rearrangement joins TRBV4-1 to TRBJ1-1; no clear D gene. Germline CDR1 is MGHRA and CDR2 is YSYEKL. The V end was cut by 5 bases, the J end by 5 bases, with 12 bases between. This CDR3 spans 13 amino acids. CDR3 in DNA: TGCGCCAGCAGCGTACAGCGCCCTACTGAAGCTTTCTTT. It translates to CASSVQRPTEAFF.

The chain joins TRBV5-1 to TRBJ2-1; the D call may be TRBD1 or TRBD2 (6 bases each). V was trimmed by 4 bases and J by 6 bases, leaving 17 bases between them. There are 15 residues in the CDR3. Germline CDR1 is SGHRS and CDR2 is YFSETQ. For the CDR3, the DNA is TGCGCCAGCAGCCTCTTAGGGGGAGGAGTCAATGAGCAGTTCTTC. It yields the protein CASSLLGGGVNEQFF.

A few counts support this clonotype. The rearrangement joins TRBV20-1 to TRBJ2-3; 15 bases align to TRBD2. V was pared by 1 base and J by 0 bases, with 11 bases of the junction left unmatched. The CDR3 length is 20 residues. In germline, CDR1 is DFQATT, CDR2 SNEGSKA (reference sequence). CDR3: CSARVAFGLAGGPSTDTQYF. CDR3 coding DNA: TGCAGTGCTAGAGTGGCTTTCGGACTAGCGGGAGGGCCAAGCACAGATACGCAGTATTTT.

CDR3 amino acids: CASSQAANTEAFF. The CDR3 DNA reads TGTGCCAGCAGCCAGGCGGCCAACACTGAAGCTTTCTTT. V gene TRBV3-1 combines with J gene TRBJ1-1; D ambiguous. CDR1 is LGHDT and CDR2 is YNNKEL in the germline V gene (reference sequence). Trimming took 3 bases from V and 2 from J, leaving 7 bases between them. The CDR3 sequence is 13 residues long. The whole variable domain, remainder taken from reference TRBV3-1 and TRBJ1-1, is DTAVSQTPKYLVTQMGNDKSIKCEQNLGHDTMYWYKQDSKKFLKIMFSYNNKELIINETVPNRFSPKSPDKAHLNLHINSLELGDSAVYFCASSQAANTEAFFGQGTRLTVV.

The V call is TRBV5-4, the J call TRBJ1-1; 8 positions match TRBD1. Trimming removed 2 bases from V and 4 bases from J; junction bases left unmatched: 7. This CDR3 has 15 residues. CDR1 is SGHNT, CDR2 YYREEE, per germline (reference sequence). The CDR3 DNA follows: TGTGCCAGCAGCTTCGGACAGGGTGTGTCCACTGAAGCTTTCTTT. It yields the protein CASSFGQGVSTEAFF. Together with reference TRBV5-4 and TRBJ1-1, the CDR3 gives the full variable domain: ETGVTQSPTHLIKTRGQQVTLRCSSQSGHNTVSWYQQALGQGPQFIFQYYREEENGRGNFPPRFSGLQFPNYSSELNVNALELDDSALYLCASSFGQGVSTEAFFGQGTRLTVV.

This clonotype was detected only a few times. The chain carries TRBV5-4 and TRBJ2-1; 8 bases are shared with TRBD2. CDR1 SGHNT and CDR2 YYREEE come from the germline V gene (reference sequence). The V gene end was trimmed by 4 bases and the J gene end by 7 bases; junction bases not matched to a gene: 13. The CDR3 contains 16 residues. The CDR3 spells CASSLWGAGDWNEQFF. CDR3 sequence (DNA): TGTGCCAGCAGCCTTTGGGGAGCGGGAGACTGGAATGAGCAGTTCTTC.

A few counts support this clonotype. V is TRBV7-2 and J is TRBJ2-7; 9 positions agree with TRBD1. Germline V lookup: CDR1 SGHTA, CDR2 FQGNSA. The J segment lost 1 base and the V segment lost 1 base, leaving 5 bases of the junction unmatched. This CDR3 has 16 residues. The CDR3 DNA reads TGTGCCAGCAGCTTAGTGAGCGGGACAGGGTCCTACGAGCAGTACTTC. This encodes CASSLVSGTGSYEQYF.

This clonotype was counted only a few times. The chain has TRBV3-1 and TRBJ2-1; 9 positions match TRBD2. Germline-derived CDR1 and CDR2 are LGHDT and YNNKEL (reference sequence). The CDR3 sequence is 16 residues long. Trimming took 7 bases from V and 14 from J; bases not matched to a gene: 21. CDR3 loop: CASTPLGLAGAGGEFF. CDR3 DNA sequence: TGTGCCAGCACCCCGTTGGGTTTAGCGGGGGCCGGCGGGGAGTTCTTC.

This clonotype was observed many times. The chain couples TRBV9 to TRBJ2-7, with 11 bases that match TRBD2. Per germline, CDR1 SGDLS and CDR2 YYNGEE. V gave up 5 bases and J gave up 3 bases; unmatched junction bases: 4. The CDR3 has 14 residues. The CDR3 is CASRLAGELYEQYF. The CDR3, as DNA: TGTGCCAGCAGACTAGCGGGAGAACTCTACGAGCAGTACTTC. The full variable domain, its missing parts supplied by reference TRBV9 and TRBJ2-7, is DSGVTQTPKHLITATGQRVTLRCSPRSGDLSVYWYQQSLDQGLQFLIQYYNGEERAKGNILERFSAQQFPDLHSELNLSSLELGDSALYFCASRLAGELYEQYFGPGTRLTVT.

This clonotype was counted a few times. The chain has TRBV18 and TRBJ1-2; D possibly corresponds to TRBD1 (6 bases). Per the germline V gene, CDR1 is KGHSH and CDR2 is LQKENI. Between the trimmed V and J ends, which lost 3 bases and 7 bases, there was a span of 12 bases. The CDR3 is made up of 13 amino acids. As DNA, the CDR3 is TGTGCCAGCTCACCCTTGACAGGCACTGGCTACACCTTC. It is translated as CASSPLTGTGYTF.

This clonotype was observed a few times. The chain recombines TRBV5-1 with TRBJ2-1, with 11 bases lining up with TRBD2. The germline CDR1 and CDR2 sequences are SGHRS and YFSETQ. V lost 2 bases and J lost 10; bases outside the gene matches: 14. The CDR3 runs to 17 residues. The CDR3 here is CASSFLVSGRAAWEQFF. In DNA, the CDR3 is TGCGCCAGCAGCTTCTTGGTTAGCGGGAGGGCCGCTTGGGAGCAGTTCTTC. Full variable domain (outside the CDR3, taken from reference TRBV5-1 and TRBJ2-1): KAGVTQTPRYLIKTRGQQVTLSCSPISGHRSVSWYQQTPGQGLQFLFEYFSETQRNKGNFPGRFSGRQFSNSRSEMNVSTLELGDSALYLCASSFLVSGRAAWEQFFGPGTRLTVL.

This clonotype was seen just once. The rearrangement joins TRBV2 to TRBJ1-1, with D unclear. Per the germline V gene, CDR1 is SNHLY and CDR2 is FYNNEI. CDR3 length: 15 amino acids. V was clipped by 8 bases and J by 1 base, with 17 bases between them. This CDR3 reads CASRGGVVGNTEAFF. CDR3 in DNA: TGTGCCAGCCGAGGCGGGGTGGTGGGGAACACTGAAGCTTTCTTT.

This clonotype occurred a few times. The genes are TRBV19 and TRBJ2-1, with 8 bases matching TRBD1. This CDR3 contains 15 residues. Losses at the gene ends were 7 bases for V and 0 bases for J; bases not matched to a gene: 5. Germline V lookup: CDR1 LNHDA, CDR2 SQIVND (reference sequence). CDR3 sequence (DNA): TGTGCCAGTACGTCTCAGGGGGCCTCCTACAATGAGCAGTTCTTC. Protein sequence: CASTSQGASYNEQFF.

DNA of the CDR3: TGTGCCAGCAGTTTAGGTCAAGGGGGCTCTTCACCCCTCCACTTT. This encodes CASSLGQGGSSPLHF. This chain joins TRBV27 and TRBJ1-6; 7 nucleotides match TRBD1. The CDR3 consists of 15 residues. Germline V lookup: CDR1 MNHEY, CDR2 SMNVEV (reference sequence). The trim removed 2 bases at V and 9 bases at J, leaving 7 bases unmatched.

The chain combines TRBV7-2 with TRBJ1-4; D is uncertain. Looked up from germline, CDR1 is SGHTA and CDR2 is FQGNSA. Trimming cost V 1 base and J 0 bases, with 6 bases left between them. The CDR3 runs 15 residues. The CDR3 DNA is TGTGCCAGCAGCTTAGAAGTTGCAACTAATGAAAAACTGTTTTTT. Amino acid sequence: CASSLEVATNEKLFF.

This clonotype was observed a handful of times. The J gene is TRBJ2-5, the V gene TRBV15, with TRBD2 matching over 8 bases. V lost 5 bases and J lost 4; bases outside the gene matches: 15. Per germline, CDR1 LNHNV and CDR2 YYDKDF (reference sequence). The CDR3 length is 17 residues. CDR3 loop: CATSVHPSGSFPETQYF. The DNA of the CDR3 is TGTGCCACCAGCGTCCACCCGAGCGGGAGCTTTCCAGAGACCCAGTACTTC.

The V gene is TRBV6-1, the J gene TRBJ2-1; D is unclear. The CDR3 runs 15 residues. V lost 3 bases and J 0 bases, leaving 9 bases between the germline ends. Germline CDR1 and CDR2: MNHNS and SASEGT. CDR3 sequence: CASSESPGSYNEQFF. The CDR3 DNA sequence: TGTGCCAGCAGTGAGAGTCCCGGCTCCTACAATGAGCAGTTCTTC.

This clonotype occurred a few times. The chain combines TRBV27 with TRBJ2-3; D is ambiguous. From germline, CDR1 is MNHEY and CDR2 SMNVEV (reference sequence). Trimming removed 5 bases from V and 3 bases from J, with 15 bases in between. The CDR3 loop spans 15 amino acids. The CDR3 DNA reads as TGTGCCAGCAGTCCCCAGAGTATCGGGACAGATACGCAGTATTTT. Protein: CASSPQSIGTDTQYF.

The V and J genes are TRBV6-5 and TRBJ1-6; D is unresolved. From germline, CDR1 is MNHEY and CDR2 SVGAGI. The CDR3 totals 15 residues. V lost 1 base and J 6 bases, leaving 10 bases between the germline ends. The CDR3 spells CASSYWQRRNSPLHF. The CDR3 DNA reads as TGTGCCAGCAGTTACTGGCAGCGCCGTAATTCACCCCTCCACTTT.

The CDR3 reads CASSAVDREAFF. CDR3 coding DNA: TGTGCCAGCAGCGCTGTGGACAGGGAAGCTTTCTTT. The chain employs TRBV9 and TRBJ1-1; 7 nucleotides match TRBD1. Trimming at V came to 3 bases and at J to 8 bases, leaving 4 bases not matched to a gene. The CDR3 spans 12 residues. Per germline, CDR1 SGDLS and CDR2 YYNGEE.

This clonotype was counted between two and nine times. This chain uses TRBV7-8 with TRBJ2-7, with 8 nucleotides matching TRBD2. The CDR3 is made up of 14 amino acids. Germline-derived CDR1 and CDR2 are SGHVS and FQNEAQ. V lost 2 bases to trimming and J lost 3 bases; unmatched junction nucleotides: 3. In DNA, the CDR3 is TGTGCCAGCAGCTTAAGCGGGAGTTTCTACGAGCAGTACTTC. Its translation: CASSLSGSFYEQYF.

This clonotype occurred a few times. This rearrangement joins TRBV2 to TRBJ2-2, with no clear D. This CDR3 is built from 12 residues. The germline V and J ends were trimmed by 7 bases and 1 base, with 4 bases remaining between them. Germline V CDR1 and CDR2: SNHLY, FYNNEI. CDR3 sequence reads: CASKENTGELFF. The CDR3 coding sequence is TGTGCCAGCAAGGAGAACACCGGGGAGCTGTTTTTT.